The 28 T cell receptor beta chains below were found in one sample sequenced in a study of blood T cell repertoires in COVID-19. Produced via immunoSEQ multiplex PCR; TCRdb's table is partial and in-frame only. The sample comprises 63,000 or so clones, roughly 91% of which are singletons, and around 1.5% rests with the top ten. Sequences were obtained from peripheral blood. Receptor source: a human donor in a cohort sampled during active COVID-19.

J is TRBJ1-5 and V is TRBV18; tentatively, D is TRBD1 (6 bases). The ends were cut back, 4 bases at V and 6 bases at J, with 16 bases in the middle. The CDR3 consists of 15 residues. Germline V gene data show CDR1 as KGHSH and CDR2 as LQKENI. CDR3 nucleotides: TGTGCCAGCTCACGTACAGGGTTAATTGGTCAGCCCCAGCATTTT. Protein: CASSRTGLIGQPQHF.

This chain connects TRBV5-4 to TRBJ1-2; 8 bases align to TRBD1. The V gene end was trimmed by 6 bases and the J gene end by 7 bases; junction bases not matched to a gene: 14. Germline lookup yields CDR1 SGHNT and CDR2 YYREEE (reference sequence). CDR3 length equals 15 residues. In DNA, the CDR3 is TGTGCCAGCAACGGGGCAGGGGGCGTCTCCGGTGGCTACACCTTC. Encoded protein: CASNGAGGVSGGYTF.

The CDR3 is CASSGDRGLSNTEAFF. The CDR3 coding sequence is TGTGCCAGCAGTGGAGACAGGGGTTTATCCAACACTGAAGCTTTCTTT. The V and J genes are TRBV6-1 and TRBJ1-1; 8 bases are a match to TRBD1. V dropped 4 bases and J dropped 2; count of bases not matched to a gene: 9. This CDR3 spans 16 amino acids. Germline assignment: CDR1 MNHNS and CDR2 SASEGT.

CDR3: CASSPGQLSSYNSPLHF. CDR3 in DNA: TGTGCCAGCAGTCCGGGACAGTTAAGCTCCTATAATTCACCCCTCCACTTT. The genes are TRBV28 and TRBJ1-6; TRBD1 aligns across 7 bases. The germline gives CDR1 MDHEN, CDR2 SYDVKM. This CDR3 is 17 amino acids long. After removal of 5 bases from V and 0 bases from J, the junction contained 7 bases not matched to a gene.

This chain uses TRBV29-1 with TRBJ2-1, with D possibly TRBD2 on 7 matching bases. Germline-derived CDR1 and CDR2 are SQVTM and ANQGSEA. There are 11 residues in the CDR3. CDR3 nucleotides: TGCACGGGGGGCGTCCACAATGAGCAGTTCTTC. Protein sequence: CTGGVHNEQFF.

The CDR3 sequence is CATSTQYTGELFF. DNA for the CDR3: TGTGCCACCAGCACACAATACACCGGGGAGCTGTTTTTT. The rearrangement joins TRBV15 to TRBJ2-2; D not certain. CDR1 and CDR2 (germline): LNHNV, YYDKDF (reference sequence). CDR3 length equals 13 residues. The V end lost 4 bases, the J end lost 3 bases, and 6 bases lay between the germline ends.

The J gene is TRBJ2-7, the V gene TRBV5-6; 7 bases are shared with TRBD1. Per the germline V gene, CDR1 is SGHDT and CDR2 is YYEEEE. This CDR3 has 14 residues. V shed 3 bases, J shed 7 bases, and the junction held 10 bases outside the gene matches. This CDR3 is CASSSRQGQGEQYV. CDR3 nucleotide sequence: TGTGCCAGCAGCTCTCGACAGGGCCAAGGAGAGCAGTACGTC.

V and J are TRBV7-3 and TRBJ2-2; weak D call: TRBD2 (6 bases). The V gene lost 5 bases and the J gene lost 3 bases, with 10 bases spanning the gap. Germline V lookup: CDR1 SGHTA, CDR2 FQGTGA. The CDR3 covers 14 residues. The CDR3 loop reads CASSHGGDTGELFF. The CDR3 coding sequence is TGTGCCAGCAGCCACGGAGGGGACACCGGGGAGCTGTTTTTT. Looking up the rest from reference TRBV7-3 and TRBJ2-2 gives the full variable domain: GAGVSQTPSNKVTEKGKYVELRCDPISGHTALYWYRQSLGQGPEFLIYFQGTGAADDSGLPNDRFFAVRPEGSVSTLKIQRTERGDSAVYLCASSHGGDTGELFFGEGSRLTVL.

This clone was picked up one time. This rearrangement joins TRBV6-7 to TRBJ2-2; possibly TRBD2 for D (5 bases). TRBV6-7 is recorded as an ORF, its role being uncertain. The CDR3 has 18 amino acids. Deletions cut 4 bases from V and 7 bases from J, with 25 bases between. Here the CDR3 reads CASSLGSQTFVVDGELFF. The CDR3 DNA sequence: TGTGCCAGCAGTTTGGGGAGCCAGACCTTCGTGGTTGACGGGGAGCTGTTTTTT.

This chain links TRBV5-1 with TRBJ2-1; TRBD2 is a possible D gene (6 bases). V was trimmed by 0 bases and J by 1 base, leaving 11 bases between them. Per the germline V gene, CDR1 is SGHRS and CDR2 is YFSETQ. The CDR3 loop spans 16 amino acids. CDR3: CASSLDSGASYNEQFF. The CDR3 nucleotides read TGCGCCAGCAGCTTGGATAGCGGAGCGTCCTACAATGAGCAGTTCTTC.

The chain links TRBV24-1 to TRBJ2-2, with D possibly matching TRBD2 (6 bases). Germline V gene lookup returns CDR1 KGHDR and CDR2 SFDVKD. The ends were cut back, 9 bases at V and 7 bases at J, with 17 bases in the middle. This CDR3 region has 14 residues. Written as DNA, the CDR3 is TGTGCCACCTCGGGACTCTTTCGTAGCGGGGAGCTGTTTTTT. Translating gives CATSGLFRSGELFF.

This clone showed up just once. This chain connects TRBV4-2 to TRBJ1-1; tentative D call: TRBD1 (6 bases). CDR1 LGHNA and CDR2 YNFKEQ come from the germline V gene. The CDR3 covers 18 residues. The V end was cut by 0 bases, the J end by 0 bases, with 17 bases between. CDR3 sequence reads: CASSQDTGHTMMNTEAFF. The CDR3 DNA follows: TGTGCCAGCAGCCAAGACACAGGGCACACCATGATGAACACTGAAGCTTTCTTT.

The CDR3 loop is CASTGLAGGPALAKNIQYF. In nucleotides, the CDR3 is TGCGCCAGCACCGGACTAGCGGGAGGGCCGGCATTGGCCAAAAACATTCAGTACTTC. The chain is built from TRBV5-1 and TRBJ2-4, with 15 bases fitting TRBD2. After removal of 6 bases from V and 1 base from J, the junction contained 11 bases not matched to a gene. This CDR3 comprises 19 residues. Germline-derived CDR1 and CDR2 are SGHRS and YFSETQ.

This chain joins TRBV19 and TRBJ1-5; D not certain. CDR1 is LNHDA, CDR2 SQIVND, per germline (reference sequence). V lost 4 bases, J lost 7 bases, and 14 bases lay in between. This CDR3 has 14 residues. Written as DNA, the CDR3 is TGTGCCAGTAGTACCCTCGGAGGGATCCAGCCCCAGCATTTT. As protein: CASSTLGGIQPQHF.

V gene TRBV15 combines with J gene TRBJ2-1; tentative D call: TRBD2 (5 bases). V was shortened by 0 bases and J by 11 bases, with 17 bases between the two germline ends. The CDR3 is made up of 15 amino acids. From germline, CDR1 is LNHNV and CDR2 YYDKDF (reference sequence). The CDR3 sequence is CATSRDQAVAGKQFF. In DNA, the CDR3 is TGTGCCACCAGCAGAGATCAGGCAGTCGCCGGGAAGCAGTTCTTC.

This chain uses TRBV30 with TRBJ2-2; D gene ambiguous. V shed 4 bases and J shed 0 bases, with 9 bases lying between them. In germline, CDR1 is GTSNPN, CDR2 SVGIG (reference sequence). The CDR3 totals 14 residues. The CDR3 loop is CAWNGGANTGELFF. The CDR3 bases are TGTGCCTGGAATGGCGGAGCGAACACCGGGGAGCTGTTTTTT.

As for this clone: Other DNA sequences in this specimen translate into the identical CDR3. This chain connects TRBV3-1 (or the pseudogene TRBV3-2) to TRBJ2-6, with 13 bases identical to TRBD2. CDR3 length: 23 residues. Germline V CDR1 and CDR2: LGHDT, YNNKEL (reference sequence). The V gene end was trimmed by 1 base and the J gene end by 4 bases; junction bases not matched to a gene: 19. CDR3 sequence: CASSQVLPRLAGGRGPGANVLTF. CDR3 sequence (DNA): TGTGCCAGCAGCCAAGTTCTCCCGAGACTAGCGGGAGGCCGGGGGCCGGGGGCCAACGTCCTGACTTTC.

This rearrangement joins TRBV5-6 to TRBJ1-4; the D gene is possibly TRBD1 (6 bases). V shed 1 base and J shed 4 bases, with 17 bases lying between them. Germline V gene data show CDR1 as SGHDT and CDR2 as YYEEEE. The CDR3 extends over 17 amino acids. CDR3 in amino acids: CASSLNARGAVNEKLFF. The CDR3 nucleotides read TGTGCCAGCAGCTTGAATGCACGGGGGGCTGTTAATGAAAAACTGTTTTTT.

This CDR3 reads CASSPDTDYGYTF. For the CDR3, the DNA is TGTGCCAGCAGTCCCGACACCGACTATGGCTACACCTTC. The chain is built from TRBV5-5 and TRBJ1-2, with D hard to call. Germline loops: CDR1 SGHKS, CDR2 YYEKEE (reference sequence). The CDR3 consists of 13 residues. Trimming cost V 5 bases and J 3 bases, with 11 bases left between them.

The J gene is TRBJ1-1, the V gene TRBV12-5; 11 bases are a match to TRBD1. CDR1 is LGHNT and CDR2 is FRNRAP in the germline V gene. The CDR3 consists of 16 residues. The ends lost 0 bases at V and 5 bases at J; junction bases unmatched: 5. The CDR3 DNA reads as TGTGCTAGTGGTTTGGTACGGGGACAGGGGGAAACTGAAGCTTTCTTT. Encoded protein: CASGLVRGQGETEAFF. The full variable domain, with the rest looked up from reference TRBV12-5 and TRBJ1-1, is DARVTQTPRHKVTEMGQEVTMRCQPILGHNTVFWYRQTMMQGLELLAYFRNRAPLDDSGMPKDRFSAEMPDATLATLKIQPSEPRDSAVYFCASGLVRGQGETEAFFGQGTRLTVV.

Details on this clone: The junction differs from germline at one of its ends, possibly a read error. This chain connects TRBV13 to TRBJ2-3; 15 positions agree with TRBD2. Germline CDR1 and CDR2: PRHDT and FYEKMQ (reference sequence). The CDR3 has 18 amino acids. This CDR3 reads CASSLGLAGGAGTDTQYF. CDR3 nucleotides: TGTGCCAGCAGCCTAGGACTAGCGGGAGGGGCTGGCACAGATACGCAGTATTTT. The entire variable domain, with the rest obtained from reference TRBV13 and TRBJ2-3, is as follows: AAGVIQSPRHLIKEKRETATLKCYPIPRHDTVYWYQQGPGQDPQFLISFYEKMQSDKGSIPDRFSAQQFSDYHSELNMSSLELGDSALYFCASSLGLAGGAGTDTQYFGPGTRLTVL.

CDR3 residues: CATSDLGHSTDTQYF. CDR3 sequence (DNA): TGTGCCACCAGTGATTTGGGACATAGCACAGATACGCAGTATTTT. The chain combines TRBV24-1 with TRBJ2-3; tentative D call: TRBD1 (5 bases). This CDR3 is built from 15 residues. From germline, CDR1 is KGHDR and CDR2 SFDVKD. The V end was cut by 0 bases, the J end by 0 bases, with 6 bases between.

The chain recombines TRBV5-6 with TRBJ1-4; TRBD1 might be the D (5 bases). Trimming removed 7 bases from V and 8 bases from J, with 15 bases in between. The CDR3 is 13 residues long. Germline V lookup: CDR1 SGHDT, CDR2 YYEEEE. The CDR3: CASSVGVEEKLFF. The CDR3 coding sequence is TGTGCCAGCTCCGTAGGGGTTGAAGAAAAACTGTTTTTT.

V gene TRBV4-1 combines with J gene TRBJ1-2; D is unclear. The CDR3 extends over 16 amino acids. Germline V gene lookup returns CDR1 MGHRA and CDR2 YSYEKL. V was pared by 9 bases and J by 3 bases, with 23 bases between. The CDR3 DNA follows: TGCGCCAGTCGCGATCCCCGGGCCCGGCGGGACTATGGCTACACCTTC. Amino acid sequence: CASRDPRARRDYGYTF.

CDR3: CASSPQGKAGANVLTF. The CDR3 region has the DNA TGTGCCAGCTCACCACAGGGGAAGGCTGGGGCCAACGTCCTGACTTTC. V is TRBV18 and J is TRBJ2-6; the D gene is possibly TRBD1 (5 bases). The CDR3 has 16 residues. Per germline, CDR1 KGHSH and CDR2 LQKENI. V lost 1 base to trimming and J lost 2 bases, with 9 bases between them.

The chain links TRBV5-6 to TRBJ1-1, with D tentatively TRBD1 (5 bases). The length of the CDR3 is 18 residues. V was cut by 7 bases and J by 1 base, with 26 bases left in between. CDR1 is SGHDT, CDR2 YYEEEE, per germline. The CDR3 DNA reads as TGTGCCAGCGGCGGGGAGAGGGGTCGGACAACCAGGAACACTGAAGCTTTCTTT. It encodes CASGGERGRTTRNTEAFF.

The chain uses TRBV9 and TRBJ2-4; a possible D gene is TRBD1 (6 bases). The CDR3 is 15 amino acids. Trimming removed 4 bases at V and 4 bases at J, with 15 bases between. CDR1 is SGDLS and CDR2 is YYNGEE in the germline V gene. In nucleotides, the CDR3 is TGTGCCAGCAGCCCATTGACGACAGGTAAAAACATTCAGTACTTC. This gives the protein CASSPLTTGKNIQYF.

This rearrangement joins TRBV6-6 to TRBJ2-5; no clear D. Per germline, CDR1 MNHNY and CDR2 SVGAGI (reference sequence). The CDR3 extends over 14 amino acids. V lost 0 bases to trimming and J lost 5 bases, with 10 bases between them. CDR3 sequence reads: CASSYSRPPETQYF. The DNA of the CDR3 is TGTGCCAGCAGTTACTCGCGGCCCCCTGAGACCCAGTACTTC.